Described below is a single TCR beta chain sequence and its context. This clonotype was seen repeatedly, ten times or more. The clone's antigen remains unknown. No clone much larger than this one lies a single base away; base qualities are absent. TCR cDNA was synthesized by 5'RACE template switching, which introduced a universal primer site and unique molecular identifiers. Priming for cDNA synthesis came from both the TCR alpha and TCR beta constant segments. Library amplification involved two PCR steps, and the second step added sample barcodes and sequencing adapters. Libraries were sequenced on Illumina HiSeq 2500 (2x100 bp) or NovaSeq (2x150 bp). Processing in the source paper ran as follows. MIGEC was used to demultiplex reads and collapse the reads into UMI consensus sequences, and MiXCR was used for V(D)J alignment. Using edgeR on replicate PBMC samples, clonotypes were called vaccine-responding if FDR was below 0.01 and the log2 fold change was above 5 up to day 15. Bulk clonotypes were assigned CD4 or CD8 identity according to which sequenced CD4 or CD8 repertoire held them at higher abundance. The public reads were reanalyzed by TCRdb: fastp trimming at Q25, MiXCR alignment, in-frame beta chains only. All rows with the same CDR3 protein become a single entry with the most common DNA and genes. Clone size and V and J calls follow TCRdb, not the original study. For this sample there are about 69,000 distinct CDR3 sequences; approximately 5.9% appear just once. Around 2.1% of the sample is taken by the ten largest.

The treatment or condition label, read with the paper, signifies: live attenuated yellow fever vaccine strain. A standard Ficoll-Paque protocol was used to isolate PBMCs from peripheral blood. Dynabeads CD4 and CD8 positive selection kits were used to isolate CD4 and CD8 T-cell fractions. TriZol was used to extract RNA from bulk PBMCs, from CD4 and CD8 fractions, and from dextramer-positive and dextramer-negative fractions. V is reduced by 3 bases and J by 7 bases, leaving a spacing of 12 bases between them. Counted from cysteine to phenylalanine, this CDR3 has 14 amino acids. The kept DNA is CDR3 alone, 42 bases in frame from the first base. The germline V gene supplies CDR1 KGHDR and CDR2 SFDVKD. The data originate from a study of T cells after yellow fever vaccination (dated by TCRdb to between 2018 and 2020). Regarding the research as a whole: The SMART-Seq v4 Ultra Low Input RNA kit was used to prepare libraries from fractions with low cell numbers. The cohort comprised two healthy male donors, one aged 18 to 30 and one aged 30 to 40 years. Blood was drawn at multiple timepoints before and after primary and secondary immunization, with bulk PBMC replicates and cell subsets isolated. To follow T-cell clones before and after both primary and booster YFV17D yellow fever vaccination, bulk TCR alpha and beta repertoires underwent longitudinal sequencing. Paper-wide results and their limitations: Because abundant contaminating clonotypes from the bulk population could be contained in FACS-sorted repertoires, computational filtering was required. Compared with the primary T-cell response, the secondary T-cell response was weaker but faster, peaking on day 5 rather than day 15. A small fraction of clonotypes appeared in both the CD4 and CD8 compartments, likely as a result of convergent recombination. Most clones expanded after primary vaccination (almost 97% of CD4 and 88% of CD8) were re-detected after the booster, suggesting that broad memory maintenance occurred. Only a couple of donors were included in the study, so the extent to which the findings can be generalized is limited.

The sequence derives from a man between 18 and 29 years old who received the YFV17D yellow fever vaccine. Rearrangement joined TRBV24-1 to TRBJ2-1, with the D gene too uncertain to name. This sample comprised CD4+ T cells sorted from PBMCs, obtained roughly 14 days after the first yellow fever vaccination. Read as DNA, the sequence is TGTGCCACCAGTGATCGGCAAGCCCAAAATGAGCAGTTCTTC. This translates into CATSDRQAQNEQFF.